This record looks at one TCR beta chain sequence and its context. Treatment indicated: oral pan-JAK inhibitor, 5-10 mg twice daily. Specimens obtained from alopecia areata patients comprised lesional scalp punch biopsies and peripheral blood. The record originates from a study of CD8+ T cells in alopecia areata. Overall study context: A 6-month off-drug phase came after tofacitinib, which had lasted 6 to 18 months.

RNA extraction was followed by reverse transcription into cDNA, which acted as the sequencing template. TCRdb's table, derived via immunoSEQ multiplex PCR, lists solely in-frame clones and lacks some. This sample carries 100,000 to 150,000 clones, less than 75% of them seen once, and the ten largest clones take approximately 29%. V lost 6 bases and J 3 bases, leaving 12 bases between the germline ends. Germline V gives CDR1 MNHEY, CDR2 SVGAGI. This CDR3 spans 14 amino acids. This TCR was sampled from a human donor with alopecia areata. J is TRBJ1-5 and V is TRBV6-5; maybe TRBD1 (5 bases). The starting material was CD8+ T cells sorted from blood, obtained at week 4, from a patient treated with tofacitinib. CDR3 DNA sequence: TGTGCCAGCAGCACGGGGGGGGACAATCAGCCCCAGCATTTT. Protein: CASSTGGDNQPQHF.